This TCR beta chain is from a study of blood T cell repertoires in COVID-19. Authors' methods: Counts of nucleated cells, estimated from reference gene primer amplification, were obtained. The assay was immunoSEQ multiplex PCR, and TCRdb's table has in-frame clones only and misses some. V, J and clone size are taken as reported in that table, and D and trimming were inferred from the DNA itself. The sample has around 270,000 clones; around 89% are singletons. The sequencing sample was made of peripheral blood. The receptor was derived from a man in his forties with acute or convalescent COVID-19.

The CDR3 bases are TGTGCCAGCAGCTTGGGACGGGAGTATAGCACAGATACGCAGTATTTT. Its protein product is CASSLGREYSTDTQYF. This rearrangement joins TRBV5-6 to TRBJ2-3; perhaps TRBD2 as D (6 bases). V was trimmed by 0 bases and J by 0 bases, leaving 11 bases between them. The CDR3 loop spans 16 amino acids. Germline CDR1 reads SGHDT; CDR2 reads YYEEEE.